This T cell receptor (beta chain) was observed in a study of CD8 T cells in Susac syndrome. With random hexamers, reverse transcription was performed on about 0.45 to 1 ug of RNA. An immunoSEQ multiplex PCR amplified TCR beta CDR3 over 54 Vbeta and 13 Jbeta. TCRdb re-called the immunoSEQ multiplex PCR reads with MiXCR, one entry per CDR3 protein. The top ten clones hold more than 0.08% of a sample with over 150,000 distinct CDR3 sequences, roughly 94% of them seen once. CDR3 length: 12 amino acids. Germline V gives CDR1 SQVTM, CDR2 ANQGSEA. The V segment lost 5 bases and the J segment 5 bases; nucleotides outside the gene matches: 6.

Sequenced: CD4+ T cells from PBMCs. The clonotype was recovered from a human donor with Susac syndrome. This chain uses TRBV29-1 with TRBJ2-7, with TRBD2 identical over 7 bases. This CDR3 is CSVFPAGNEQYF. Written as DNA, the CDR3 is TGCAGCGTTTTTCCAGCGGGGAACGAGCAGTACTTC.